A selection of T cell receptor beta chains follows, all from one sample in a study of cytomegalovirus exposure and HLA in healthy donors. TCRdb's table, derived via immunoSEQ multiplex PCR, lists solely in-frame clones and lacks some. The sample holds approximately 240,000 clones, about four fifths seen once. Sequenced: PBMCs. Source of these receptors: a woman between 40 and 50 years old in good health and CMV-seropositive. The CDR3 runs from the conserved cysteine through the conserved F or W. The D gene is left open where the match is weak. A clone size is listed for some rows: how often the clone was seen (once, few, many), or a class if it is expanded.

CASSRSGVLKDEQFF TGTGCCAGCAGCAGATCGGGGGTCCTTAAGGATGAGCAGTTCTTC 15 NA TRBJ2-1 TRBV4-2 NA
CASSLMPSNYGYTF TGTGCCAGCAGTTTAATGCCCAGTAACTATGGCTACACCTTC 14 NA TRBJ1-2 TRBV27 NA
CSVGLAGADTQYF TGCAGCGTTGGTCTAGCGGGAGCAGATACGCAGTATTTT 13 NA TRBJ2-3 TRBV29-1 TRBD2
CASSVAPTGTYGYTF TGTGCCAGTAGTGTCGCACCTACAGGGACCTATGGCTACACCTTC 15 few TRBJ1-2 TRBV19 NA
CASSQDHRGFDEQYF TGCGCCAGCAGCCAAGATCACAGGGGGTTTGACGAGCAGTACTTC 15 NA TRBJ2-7 TRBV4-3 TRBD1
CASSLDTSAFSYNEQFF TGTGCCAGCAGCTTAGATACTAGCGCCTTCTCCTACAATGAGCAGTTCTTC 17 few TRBJ2-1 TRBV7-9 TRBD2
CASSFGTAIVYGYTF TGTGCCAGCAGCTTTGGGACAGCCATTGTCTATGGCTACACCTTC 15 NA TRBJ1-2 TRBV11-3 TRBD1
CASGRLAGEHGELFF TGTGCCAGTGGGAGACTAGCGGGGGAGCACGGGGAGCTGTTTTTT 15 few TRBJ2-2 TRBV6-5 TRBD2
CASRGSTYNSPLHF TGTGCCAGCAGGGGGAGCACCTATAATTCACCCCTCCACTTT 14 NA TRBJ1-6 TRBV28 NA
CASTPAGGGSQPQHF TGTGCCAGTACCCCGGCAGGGGGAGGTAGTCAGCCCCAGCATTTT 15 NA TRBJ1-5 TRBV19 TRBD1
CASSAQGAQNIQYF TGCGCCAGCAGCGCACAGGGGGCTCAAAACATTCAGTACTTC 14 NA TRBJ2-4 TRBV5-1 TRBD1
CASSHQGAKAFF TGTGCCAGCAGTCACCAGGGGGCGAAGGCTTTCTTT 12 NA TRBJ1-1 TRBV5-6 TRBD1
CASSQDRSHNEKLFF TGTGCCAGCAGCCAAGATCGGAGCCATAATGAAAAACTGTTTTTT 15 NA TRBJ1-4 TRBV14 NA
CASSEGGEGVNTEAFF TGTGCCAGCAGTGAAGGAGGTGAAGGGGTGAACACTGAAGCTTTCTTT 16 NA TRBJ1-1 TRBV2 NA
CASGGLAGVHF TGTGCCAGCGGAGGACTAGCGGGAGTTCACTTC 11 NA TRBJ2-5 TRBV9 TRBD2
CASSYDRNYYGYTF TGTGCCAGCAGTTATGACAGGAACTATTATGGCTACACCTTC 14 few TRBJ1-2 TRBV6-6 NA
CASSLEREREQYF TGTGCCAGCAGCTTAGAGAGAGAGCGGGAGCAGTACTTC 13 NA TRBJ2-7 TRBV7-6 NA
CASRETGEGNSPLHF TGTGCCAGCAGGGAGACAGGGGAGGGTAATTCACCCCTCCACTTT 15 few TRBJ1-6 TRBV2 TRBD1
CASSQGSSGGAGGANVLTF TGTGCCAGCAGCCAAGGATCTAGCGGGGGGGCCGGTGGGGCCAACGTCCTGACTTTC 19 NA TRBJ2-6 TRBV4-2 TRBD2
CASSRALGGASTDTQYF TGTGCCAGCAGCAGGGCCCTCGGTGGGGCAAGCACAGATACGCAGTATTTT 17 NA TRBJ2-3 TRBV5-4 NA
CASSQETGTNTGELFF TGTGCCAGCAGCCAAGAAACAGGGACGAACACCGGGGAGCTGTTTTTT 16 few TRBJ2-2 TRBV4-2 NA
CASSGDRSLSDGYTF TGTGCCAGCAGTGGGGACAGGTCCCTCTCGGATGGCTACACCTTC 15 NA TRBJ1-2 TRBV6-5 TRBD1
CASSQFGNTPNVLTF TGCGCCAGCAGCCAATTCGGGAATACGCCCAACGTCCTGACTTTC 15 NA TRBJ2-6 TRBV4-1 NA
CASSLVAGVNTEAFF TGTGCCAGCAGCTTAGTTGCAGGGGTGAACACTGAAGCTTTCTTT 15 NA TRBJ1-1 TRBV13 NA
CASSRAGSGNQPQHF TGTGCCAGCAGCAGGGCGGGTTCCGGCAATCAGCCCCAGCATTTT 15 NA TRBJ1-5 TRBV5-5 NA
CAISVTGGGETQYF TGTGCCATCAGTGTGACAGGGGGAGGAGAGACCCAGTACTTC 14 NA TRBJ2-5 TRBV10-3 TRBD1
CASWGGANTYNEQFF TGCGCCAGCTGGGGGGGGGCGAACACCTACAATGAGCAGTTCTTC 15 NA TRBJ2-1 TRBV5-1 NA
CASSKQATINTEAFF TGTGCCAGTAGCAAACAGGCGACGATTAACACTGAAGCTTTCTTT 15 NA TRBJ1-1 TRBV19 NA
CASSSLSGSQNYGYTF TGTGCCAGCAGCTCCCTCTCCGGGAGTCAAAACTATGGCTACACCTTC 16 NA TRBJ1-2 TRBV5-8 NA
CASSLDDEQYF TGTGCCAGCAGCTTAGACGACGAGCAGTACTTC 11 NA TRBJ2-7 TRBV11-3 NA
CASSVAGGPRAPYEQYF TGCGCCAGCAGCGTAGCGGGAGGGCCTAGAGCACCCTACGAGCAGTACTTC 17 few TRBJ2-7 TRBV5-1 TRBD2
CASGGRNTEAFF TGTGCTAGTGGTGGTAGGAACACTGAAGCTTTCTTT 12 NA TRBJ1-1 TRBV12-5 NA
CASSPEGTGRITEAFF TGTGCCAGTAGCCCCGAGGGGACAGGTAGAATCACTGAAGCTTTCTTT 16 NA TRBJ1-1 TRBV19 TRBD1
CASSQGAISTDTQYF TGCGCCAGCAGCCAAGGTGCGATTAGCACAGATACGCAGTATTTT 15 NA TRBJ2-3 TRBV4-3 NA
CASSQKPLSQAGQNTGELFF TGTGCCAGCAGCCAAAAGCCTCTTTCTCAGGCAGGGCAGAACACCGGGGAGCTGTTTTTT 20 NA TRBJ2-2 TRBV4-2 NA
CASSLLSVGPQGGYGYTF TGTGCCAGCAGTTTATTGTCGGTTGGTCCACAGGGGGGCTATGGCTACACCTTC 18 NA TRBJ1-2 TRBV27 TRBD1
CASSVADSLLRPQHF TGTGCCAGCAGCGTAGCTGACAGCCTATTAAGACCCCAGCATTTT 15 NA TRBJ1-5 TRBV9 NA
CASSVGSGFNQPQHF TGTGCCAGCAGCGTCGGATCGGGATTCAATCAGCCCCAGCATTTT 15 once TRBJ1-5 TRBV9 NA
CASSMTSRNTGELFF TGCGCCAGCAGCATGACTAGCCGGAACACCGGGGAGCTGTTTTTT 15 NA TRBJ2-2 TRBV5-1 TRBD2
CASSIQGASYNEQFF TGTGCCAGTAGTATCCAGGGGGCCTCCTACAATGAGCAGTTCTTC 15 NA TRBJ2-1 TRBV19 TRBD1
CASSPDNSHQPQHF TGCGCCAGCAGCCCGGACAACTCTCATCAGCCCCAGCATTTT 14 NA TRBJ1-5 TRBV5-1 NA
CASSLAASGRNEQFF TGCGCCAGCAGTTTAGCCGCTAGCGGGCGCAATGAGCAGTTCTTC 15 once TRBJ2-1 TRBV5-1 TRBD2